The 32 T cell receptor beta chains below come from one sample, sequenced in a study of T-cell reconstitution after alpha-beta-depleted transplantation in children. For TCRbeta, the library was prepared with unique molecular identifiers. MiXCR, applied by TCRdb to the PCR reads, yields one record per CDR3 protein. The profile shows under 250,000 distinct CDR3 sequences, more than 20% of them singletons. Sequenced material: PBMCs, mostly from graft donor cells, taken 360 days after TCRalphabeta/CD19-depleted stem cell transplant. The receptor source for this set is a female patient younger than 10 who had a stem cell transplant for congenital amegakaryocytic thrombocytopenia, so the T cells may come from the graft donor.

The sample holds many counts of this clonotype. The chain is built from TRBV27 and TRBJ2-2; 7 bases align to TRBD1. J lost 6 bases, V lost 5 bases, and 9 bases had no gene match. The CDR3 contains 15 residues. Germline values: CDR1 MNHEY, CDR2 SMNVEV (reference sequence). The CDR3 DNA is TGTGCCAGCAGTCACGGGACAGTGAGGGCCGGGGAGCTGTTTTTT. This codes for CASSHGTVRAGELFF.

This clonotype came up a few times. V and J are TRBV12-3 or TRBV12-4 and TRBJ2-1; 10 nucleotides agree with TRBD2. The length of the CDR3 is 19 residues. J lost 2 bases, V lost 6 bases, and 16 bases had no gene match. For the CDR3, the DNA is TGTGCCAGCAGCTTCATAAGCAAATTAGGACTAGCGGCCTACAATGAGCAGTTCTTC. Translated, it gives CASSFISKLGLAAYNEQFF.

The chain is built from TRBV4-3 and TRBJ1-5; tentative D call: TRBD1 (5 bases). The CDR3 runs 17 residues. V was cut by 1 base and J by 1 base, with 14 bases left in between. CDR1 and CDR2 (germline): LGHNA, YSLEER. CDR3 amino acids: CASSQGTFTGSNQPQHF. In nucleotides, the CDR3 is TGCGCCAGCAGCCAAGGGACCTTTACAGGAAGCAATCAGCCCCAGCATTTT.

The rearrangement uses TRBV19 and TRBJ2-1; no clear D gene. Trimming left V 10 bases short and J 0 bases short, with 19 bases between. This CDR3 has 16 residues. Germline-derived CDR1 and CDR2 are LNHDA and SQIVND (reference sequence). The CDR3 here is CATQRTRSSSYNEQFF. The CDR3 nucleotides are TGTGCCACCCAACGGACCCGTAGCTCCTCCTACAATGAGCAGTTCTTC.

This clonotype was seen many times. V is TRBV5-5 and J is TRBJ2-7, with 8 bases lining up with TRBD2. After removal of 4 bases from V and 4 bases from J, the junction contained 1 base not matched to a gene. This CDR3 is built from 12 residues. Per germline, CDR1 SGHKS and CDR2 YYEKEE (reference sequence). CDR3 DNA sequence: TGTGCCAGCAGCCGGGGGGGTTACGAGCAGTACTTC. This translates into CASSRGGYEQYF.

This clonotype came up a few times. V and J are TRBV6-2 or TRBV6-3 and TRBJ2-3; either TRBD1 or TRBD2 may fit D (5 bases each). The CDR3 runs 20 residues. The germline V gene has CDR1 MNHEY and CDR2 SVGEGT. V lost 1 base and J 4 bases, leaving 27 bases between the germline ends. CDR3 DNA sequence: TGTGCCAGCAGTTACTTTCTACACCCCCCGGGGCTAGCTGGTCCAGATACGCAGTATTTT. Its protein is CASSYFLHPPGLAGPDTQYF.

The V call is TRBV24-1, the J call TRBJ2-1, with 8 bases lining up with TRBD2. With 3 bases clipped from V and 10 bases from J, the junction kept 10 bases outside the gene matches. Germline-derived CDR1 and CDR2 are KGHDR and SFDVKD. There are 15 residues in the CDR3. As DNA, the CDR3 is TGTGCCACCAGTGATGGGCGAGGACTAGCATCCGAGCAGTTCTTC. Protein product: CATSDGRGLASEQFF.

This clonotype was seen a few times. The CDR3 protein is CASNLRTGLQETQYF. The DNA for the CDR3 is TGTGCCAGCAACCTACGGACAGGGTTGCAAGAGACCCAGTACTTC. The V gene is TRBV5-6, the J gene TRBJ2-5; 8 nucleotides agree with TRBD1. From germline, CDR1 is SGHDT and CDR2 YYEEEE. The V and J ends lost 6 bases and 2 bases, in that order; junction bases with no gene match: 9. This CDR3 is 15 amino acids long.

The chain couples TRBV7-9 to TRBJ2-1; 8 bases map to TRBD2. The germline V gene encodes CDR1 SEHNR and CDR2 FQNEAQ (reference sequence). The CDR3 extends over 16 amino acids. Losses at the gene ends were 5 bases for V and 0 bases for J; bases not matched to a gene: 6. The CDR3: CASSPRLASSYNEQFF. CDR3 DNA: TGTGCCAGCAGCCCGCGACTAGCGAGCTCCTACAATGAGCAGTTCTTC.

The chain combines TRBV25-1 with TRBJ1-3; D is uncertain. Trimming pared 1 base from V and 7 bases from J, leaving 11 bases between. The germline V gene has CDR1 MGHDK and CDR2 SYGVNS. The CDR3 covers 14 residues. The CDR3 reads CASSESGLGNTIYF. CDR3 DNA sequence: TGTGCCAGCAGTGAATCGGGCTTAGGTAACACCATATATTTT.

V gene TRBV5-1 combines with J gene TRBJ2-7, with D tentatively TRBD2 (7 bases). This CDR3 has 15 amino acids. Per the germline V gene, CDR1 is SGHRS and CDR2 is YFSETQ. Trimming pared 5 bases from V and 5 bases from J, leaving 20 bases between. CDR3 coding DNA: TGCGCCAGCAGTCCCCTGGGCGGGGGCCCCAACGAGCAGTACTTC. It yields the protein CASSPLGGGPNEQYF.

The table lists this clonotype with a few counts. The chain carries TRBV28 and TRBJ1-5; TRBD1 is a possible D gene (5 bases). The germline CDR1 and CDR2 sequences are MDHEN and SYDVKM. This CDR3 spans 15 amino acids. V lost 8 bases, J lost 9 bases, and 23 bases lay in between. The chain's CDR3 is CASRLGRGVDVPQHF. The CDR3 DNA reads as TGTGCCAGCCGATTGGGGAGGGGAGTTGATGTGCCCCAGCATTTT.

Details on this clonotype: Germline is not matched at one junction end, which may reflect a read error. This sequence joins TRBV27 and TRBJ2-1, with 7 positions matching TRBD2. The length of the CDR3 is 12 residues. The V gene's germline CDR1 is MNHEY and CDR2 SMNVEV (reference sequence). The CDR3 reads CASSPLAGPGVF. CDR3 DNA sequence: TGTGCCAGCAGTCCATTAGCGGGTCCGGGGGTCTTC.

This chain connects TRBV21-1 to TRBJ2-1; TRBD2, the D gene given by the table, was not confirmed from the DNA. TRBV21-1 is classified as a pseudogene. The CDR3 spans 17 residues. CDR3 sequence: CASSNRRAGGEGNEQFF. The CDR3 DNA reads TGTGCCAGCAGCAATAGGAGAGCGGGAGGTGAGGGCAATGAGCAGTTCTTC.

This clonotype showed up many times. The chain's CDR3 is CATSSRTGYNEQFF. The CDR3 DNA sequence: TGTGCCACCAGCTCAAGGACAGGTTACAATGAGCAGTTCTTC. The gene calls are TRBV15 and TRBJ2-1; 7 bases agree with TRBD1. With 5 bases clipped from V and 4 bases from J, the junction kept 5 bases outside the gene matches. CDR3 size: 14 residues. CDR1 and CDR2 (germline): LNHNV, YYDKDF (reference sequence).

This clonotype was recorded at least ten times. The chain recombines TRBV20-1 with TRBJ2-1, with D perhaps matching TRBD1 or TRBD2 (5 bases each). Germline CDR1 reads DFQATT; CDR2 reads SNEGSKA (reference sequence). Trimming took off 3 bases at V and 8 bases at J, with 8 bases between the two ends. The CDR3 has 11 residues. The CDR3 protein is CSASGAHEQFF. In nucleotides, the CDR3 is TGCAGTGCTAGCGGGGCCCATGAGCAGTTCTTC.

The sample holds a few counts of this clonotype. The chain has TRBV6-2 or TRBV6-3 and TRBJ2-1; D may be TRBD1 (6 bases). This CDR3 spans 14 amino acids. In germline, CDR1 is MNHEY, CDR2 SVGEGT. Trimming took off 0 bases at V and 6 bases at J, with 9 bases between the two ends. The chain's CDR3 is CASSYSRGINEQFF. The CDR3 DNA is TGTGCCAGCAGTTACTCGAGGGGGATCAATGAGCAGTTCTTC.

This rearrangement joins TRBV5-6 to TRBJ2-7; D unresolved. The germline V gene encodes CDR1 SGHDT and CDR2 YYEEEE. Trimming shortened V by 0 bases and J by 0 bases, and 10 bases separated the two germline ends. The CDR3 covers 15 residues. DNA of the CDR3: TGTGCCAGCAGCTTGGCAGGTATCCTCTCCTACGAGCAGTACTTC. It translates to CASSLAGILSYEQYF. Full variable domain (missing parts from reference TRBV5-6 and TRBJ2-7): DAGVTQSPTHLIKTRGQQVTLRCSPKSGHDTVSWYQQALGQGPQFIFQYYEEEERQRGNFPDRFSGHQFPNYSSELNVNALLLGDSALYLCASSLAGILSYEQYFGPGTRLTVT.

This clonotype was detected a few times. The V gene is TRBV7-7, the J gene TRBJ1-1; D not certain. Germline CDR1 SSHAT, CDR2 FNYEAQ (reference sequence). Trimming took off 3 bases at V and 5 bases at J, with 10 bases between the two ends. The CDR3 extends over 13 amino acids. CDR3 in amino acids: CASSFRDGTEAFF. The CDR3 nucleotides are TGTGCCAGCAGCTTTCGTGACGGGACTGAAGCTTTCTTT.

This rearrangement joins TRBV6-1 to TRBJ1-1; 10 bases map to TRBD1. CDR3 size: 16 residues. The V segment lost 6 bases and the J segment 6 bases; nucleotides outside the gene matches: 13. Germline CDR1 is MNHNS and CDR2 is SASEGT. CDR3 bases: TGTGCCAGCAGATGGACAGGGGGGGCAAAGGTCGCTGAAGCTTTCTTT. Its protein product is CASRWTGGAKVAEAFF.

This clonotype has a handful of counts. J is TRBJ2-3 and V is TRBV9; tentatively, D is TRBD2 (6 bases). The CDR3 loop spans 14 amino acids. The germline V gene has CDR1 SGDLS and CDR2 YYNGEE. V dropped 3 bases and J dropped 1 base, with 9 bases sitting between them. CDR3 DNA sequence: TGTGCCAGCAGCGCGTCTAGCGGCACAGATACGCAGTATTTT. As protein: CASSASSGTDTQYF.

This chain joins TRBV5-6 and TRBJ2-4, with TRBD2 matching over 7 bases. Germline CDR1 SGHDT, CDR2 YYEEEE. The ends lost 3 bases at V and 7 bases at J; junction bases unmatched: 4. The CDR3 has 13 residues. CDR3 amino acids: CASSSGRGNIQYF. In DNA, the CDR3 is TGTGCCAGCAGCTCAGGGCGGGGGAACATTCAGTACTTC. The variable domain in full, with the rest retrieved from reference TRBV5-6 and TRBJ2-4, is DAGVTQSPTHLIKTRGQQVTLRCSPKSGHDTVSWYQQALGQGPQFIFQYYEEEERQRGNFPDRFSGHQFPNYSSELNVNALLLGDSALYLCASSSGRGNIQYFGAGTRLSVL.

This clonotype came up a few times. This chain connects TRBV5-6 to TRBJ1-5; perhaps TRBD1 as D (6 bases). Germline-derived CDR1 and CDR2 are SGHDT and YYEEEE. With 0 bases removed from V and 4 bases from J, the gap between germline ends came to 11 bases. This CDR3 is 15 amino acids long. As DNA, the CDR3 is TGTGCCAGCAGCTTGGACAGGGATGGGAATCAGCCCCAGCATTTT. Its protein is CASSLDRDGNQPQHF.

This clonotype was picked up a small number of times. The chain recombines TRBV30 with TRBJ2-5, with D tentatively TRBD1 (6 bases). CDR1 is GTSNPN, CDR2 SVGIG, per germline (reference sequence). Between the trimmed V and J ends, which lost 4 bases and 6 bases, there was a span of 18 bases. The CDR3 consists of 14 residues. The CDR3 region has the DNA TGTGCCTGGAACTCCCCGGACAGCTTTCAGACCCAGTACTTC. Translation gives CAWNSPDSFQTQYF.

In its sample, this clonotype was seen many times. J is TRBJ1-1 and V is TRBV5-1, with TRBD1 identical over 8 bases. Looked up from germline, CDR1 is SGHRS and CDR2 is YFSETQ. Trimming cost V 2 bases and J 4 bases; bases outside gene matches: 4. This CDR3 contains 14 residues. The CDR3: CASSFQGAGTEAFF. As DNA, the CDR3 is TGCGCCAGCAGCTTTCAGGGGGCCGGCACTGAAGCTTTCTTT.

This clonotype has a handful of counts. The chain joins TRBV18 to TRBJ1-6; D is unresolved. This CDR3 has 17 residues. V dropped 4 bases and J dropped 9 bases, with 22 bases sitting between them. Looked up from germline, CDR1 is KGHSH and CDR2 is LQKENI. As DNA, the CDR3 is TGTGCCAGCTCACAAACGCAGGCCACCGCCTCCCTTTCACCCCTCCACTTT. Translating it yields CASSQTQATASLSPLHF.

This clonotype was counted ten times or more. The chain recombines TRBV5-1 with TRBJ2-2; the match to TRBD1 covers 7 bases. Germline values: CDR1 SGHRS, CDR2 YFSETQ. V was pared by 3 bases and J by 4 bases, with 9 bases of the junction left unmatched. This CDR3 spans 16 amino acids. CDR3 sequence reads: CASSSKQGIGTGELFF. The CDR3 DNA reads as TGCGCCAGCAGCTCGAAACAGGGGATCGGCACCGGGGAGCTGTTTTTT.

In this sample, this clonotype turned up a few times. J is TRBJ2-4 and V is TRBV4-2, with 10 bases aligning to TRBD1. Germline CDR1 and CDR2: LGHNA and YNFKEQ. CDR3 size: 20 residues. V shed 1 base and J 2 bases; nucleotides not matched to a gene: 14. As DNA, the CDR3 is TGTGCCAGCAGCCAAGCGGGGACAGGGGACGCCCGGGGGTCCAAAAACATTCAGTACTTC. Amino acids: CASSQAGTGDARGSKNIQYF.

This clonotype was detected only a few times. The CDR3 spells CASMKGDGYTF. CDR3 in DNA: TGTGCCAGCATGAAGGGAGATGGCTACACCTTC. The chain has TRBV28 and TRBJ1-2, with D unclear. Trimming left V 7 bases short and J 6 bases short, with 9 bases between. The CDR3 consists of 11 residues. From germline, CDR1 is MDHEN and CDR2 SYDVKM.

The chain joins TRBV30 to TRBJ2-2; 7 positions match TRBD1. Germline CDR1 is GTSNPN and CDR2 is SVGIG (reference sequence). The CDR3 runs to 14 residues. CDR3 DNA sequence: TGTGCTCGGAACAGGGGCGAAAACACCGGGGAGCTGTTTTTT. Its protein product is CARNRGENTGELFF.

This clonotype occurred a few times. J is TRBJ2-7 and V is TRBV2, with a possible D match to TRBD2 (6 bases). The V end lost 6 bases, the J end lost 2 bases, and 11 bases lay between the germline ends. This CDR3 comprises 13 residues. Looked up from germline, CDR1 is SNHLY and CDR2 is FYNNEI. The CDR3 here is CASSKDYPYEQYF. CDR3 in DNA: TGTGCCAGCAGCAAGGACTACCCCTACGAGCAGTACTTC.

This clonotype was detected ten times or more. The V call is TRBV30, the J call TRBJ2-1; unclear D gene. The length of the CDR3 is 14 residues. Germline CDR1 GTSNPN, CDR2 SVGIG (reference sequence). V lost 7 bases to trimming and J lost 3 bases, with 16 bases between them. CDR3 sequence (DNA): TGTGCCTCCCTCGCGGAGCCTCACTACAATGAGCAGTTCTTC. Translated: CASLAEPHYNEQFF.